This is a list of T cell receptor beta chains from one sample in a study of control samples from healthy donors and cancer patients. The table came from immunoSEQ multiplex PCR; TCRdb's copy has only in-frame clones and leaves some out. This sample has some 130,000 clones, with approximately 90% found just once. The sequenced sample consisted of blood. The receptors shown here come from a young man in good health. Both conserved end residues are part of each CDR3. The D gene is left open where the match is weak. Part of the rows lack a size; the others show once, few, many or a class for expanded clones.

d_call	v_call	j_call	clone_size	cdr3_nt	cdr3_aa
TRBD2	TRBV28	TRBJ2-7	NA	TGTGCCAGCAGGACTCTAGCGGGGGGGCTCTACGAGCAGTACTTC	CASRTLAGGLYEQYF
NA	TRBV5-4	TRBJ1-1	NA	TGTGCCAGCAGCTTGCCGCAGAGAGGTGTGGGCACTGAAGCTTTCTTT	CASSLPQRGVGTEAFF
TRBD2	TRBV5-6	TRBJ2-1	NA	TGTGCCAGCAGCTTGTTTACTAGCGGGGAGCAGTTCTTC	CASSLFTSGEQFF
TRBD2	TRBV6-5	TRBJ2-5	few	TGTGCCAGCACGGGACTAGCGGGAAACCAAGAGACCCAGTACTTC	CASTGLAGNQETQYF
TRBD1	TRBV28	TRBJ2-2	NA	TGTGCCAGCAGGACCCTCGGACAGGGGAACCCCGGGGAGCTGTTTTTT	CASRTLGQGNPGELFF
NA	TRBV6-1	TRBJ2-7	few	TGTGCCAGCAGTGAAAATTGGGGTTCCTACGAGCAGTACTTC	CASSENWGSYEQYF
TRBD2	TRBV2	TRBJ2-4	NA	TGTGCCAGCAGTGAGAGCGGGGGGGGTGTAGCCAAAAACATTCAGTACTTC	CASSESGGGVAKNIQYF
TRBD1	TRBV7-2	TRBJ2-5	NA	TGTGCCAGCAGCACGAGGACAGGGGGCCCAGGGACCCAGTACTTC	CASSTRTGGPGTQYF
TRBD1	TRBV7-3	TRBJ2-2	NA	TGTGCCAGCAGCCTAGGACAGGCAGACACCGGGGAGCTGTTTTTT	CASSLGQADTGELFF
TRBD1	TRBV18	TRBJ2-7	NA	TGTGCCAGCTCGGGACAGGACTCGCCGGGGAGGGAGCAGTACTTC	CASSGQDSPGREQYF
NA	TRBV7-2	TRBJ1-1	once	TGTGCCAGCAGCTTACAAGGTGACACTGAAGCTTTCTTT	CASSLQGDTEAFF
TRBD2	TRBV29-1	TRBJ2-7	NA	TGCAGCTTCCGGACTAGCGAGGGGTACGAGCAGTACTTC	CSFRTSEGYEQYF
NA	TRBV29-1	TRBJ2-3	NA	TGCAGCGTTGCTGGAAGCGGTAGAACAGATACGCAGTATTTT	CSVAGSGRTDTQYF
TRBD1	TRBV13	TRBJ2-3	NA	TGTGCCAGCAGCCGCGGGACAGGGAGGACAGATACGCAGTATTTT	CASSRGTGRTDTQYF
TRBD2	TRBV24-1	TRBJ2-2	NA	TGTGCCACCAGTGATCCTAGTACACTAAGCGGGAGCACCGGGGAGCTGTTTTTT	CATSDPSTLSGSTGELFF
NA	TRBV9	TRBJ2-1	NA	TGTGCCAGCAGCCAAGGGACAAATGAGCAGTTCTTC	CASSQGTNEQFF
NA	TRBV11-2	TRBJ1-4	NA	TGTGCCAGCAGCTTAGAAAGATATAGTGAAAAACTGTTTTTT	CASSLERYSEKLFF
TRBD1	TRBV28	TRBJ1-5	once	TGTGCCAGCAGCAGACAGGGCGGGCCCCAGCATTTT	CASSRQGGPQHF
TRBD2	TRBV6-2/TRBV6-3	TRBJ2-1	NA	TGTGCCAGCAGTTACTCGGCTAGCGGGAGCTACAATGAGCAGTTCTTC	CASSYSASGSYNEQFF
TRBD2	TRBV9	TRBJ2-3	NA	TGTGCCAGCAGCTATACGACCGGGACTAGCGGGGCTGATACGCAGTATTTT	CASSYTTGTSGADTQYF
NA	TRBV18	TRBJ1-1	NA	TGTGCCAGCTCTCTAGACAAGGAGGCTTTCTTT	CASSLDKEAFF
TRBD1	TRBV19	TRBJ2-1	NA	TGTGCCAGTAGTATGGGGACAGGGGGGCCGTTCTTC	CASSMGTGGPFF
NA	TRBV4-3	TRBJ2-1	NA	TGCGCCAGCAGCCTAGAACCGACAGGAGTCTCCTACAATGAGCAGTTCTTC	CASSLEPTGVSYNEQFF
TRBD1	TRBV5-1	TRBJ1-1	NA	TGCGCCAGCAGCTTGGGACAGGGGGTGAACACTGAAGCTTTCTTT	CASSLGQGVNTEAFF
TRBD1	TRBV7-3	TRBJ1-1	NA	TGTGCCAGCAGCAAAGGGGGCTCGAACACTGAAGCTTTCTTT	CASSKGGSNTEAFF
NA	TRBV5-1	TRBJ1-4	NA	TGCGCCAGCAGCTTGTCGGGACGTGATAATGAAAAACTGTTTTTT	CASSLSGRDNEKLFF
NA	TRBV4-3	TRBJ1-4	once	TGCGCCAGCAGCCAACAAGACGGGCCAGCAACTAATGAAAAACTGTTTTTT	CASSQQDGPATNEKLFF
NA	TRBV19	TRBJ1-2	NA	TGTGCCAGTAGTATCCGGGAGAACTATGGCTACACCTTC	CASSIRENYGYTF
NA	TRBV4-2	TRBJ1-1	NA	TGTGCCAGCAGCCAAGTTATCCTCGACCAGCGGGACATTGAAGCTTTCTTT	CASSQVILDQRDIEAFF
NA	TRBV11-2	TRBJ1-3	NA	TGTGCCAGCAGCTTAGGACAAACGCGCTCTGGAAACACCATATATTTT	CASSLGQTRSGNTIYF
NA	TRBV6-1	TRBJ2-5	once	TGTGCCAGCATCGCAGGGGAGACCCAGTACTTC	CASIAGETQYF
TRBD1	TRBV10-3	TRBJ2-2	NA	TGTGCCATCAGTGAGAGGACAGGGGAAGTCACCGGGGAGCTGTTTTTT	CAISERTGEVTGELFF
NA	TRBV1	TRBJ1-1	NA	TGCACCAGCAACCAGGGGGCGCCGAACACTGAAGCTTTCTTT	CTSNQGAPNTEAFF
TRBD1	TRBV6-5	TRBJ1-1	NA	TGTGCCGGGGGGACAGGGGGCATCGGGAACACTGAAGCTTTCTTT	CAGGTGGIGNTEAFF
NA	TRBV12-3/TRBV12-4	TRBJ1-1	NA	TGTGCCAGCAGTTTAGAGGGCCTCCGGGCTTTCTTT	CASSLEGLRAFF
TRBD2	TRBV29-1	TRBJ2-3	NA	TGCAGCGACACTAGCGGCGGGTACACAGATACGCAGTATTTT	CSDTSGGYTDTQYF
TRBD2	TRBV4-3	TRBJ2-5	NA	TGCGCCAGCAGCCAAGAGTTTAGCGGGAGGGGTCTGGCCCAGTACTTC	CASSQEFSGRGLAQYF
NA	TRBV9	TRBJ2-5	NA	TGTGCCAGCAGCCCGAGGATAGGCGAAGAGACCCAGTACTTC	CASSPRIGEETQYF
TRBD1	TRBV19	TRBJ1-5	NA	TGTGCCAGTAGTATCGGCCAGGGGGCCTCCAATCAGCCCCAGCATTTT	CASSIGQGASNQPQHF
NA	TRBV6-6	TRBJ2-2	NA	TGTGCCAGCAGTTACCCATATACCGGGGAGCTGTTTTTT	CASSYPYTGELFF
NA	TRBV5-1	TRBJ1-1	NA	TGCGCCAGCAGCTTCCAAGGACCGAACACTGAAGCTTTCTTT	CASSFQGPNTEAFF
NA	TRBV19	TRBJ1-3	once	TGTGCCAGTAGTCTCATTGGGGGGTTCGGAAACACCATATATTTT	CASSLIGGFGNTIYF
NA	TRBV12-3/TRBV12-4	TRBJ2-6	NA	TGTGCCAGTGGCAACGTCCTGACTTTC	CASGNVLTF
TRBD2	TRBV7-9	TRBJ2-7	NA	TGTGCCAGCAGCGCCAACTCGGGGGGAGTAGACGAGCAGTACTTC	CASSANSGGVDEQYF
NA	TRBV4-1	TRBJ2-2	NA	TGCGCCAGCAGCCAAGTCCGGGACACAAACACCGGGGAGCTGTTTTTT	CASSQVRDTNTGELFF
TRBD2	TRBV7-3	TRBJ2-5	NA	TGTGCCAGCAGCCCGGGGGGTCCTCAAGAGACCCAGTACTTC	CASSPGGPQETQYF
NA	TRBV28	TRBJ1-2	NA	TGTGCCAGCTGGGCGACTTATGGCTACACCTTC	CASWATYGYTF